This T cell receptor (beta chain) was recorded in a study of blood T cells in healthy people across ages. Study-wide findings and caveats: Per million T cells, the diversity of TCR beta decreased roughly linearly as age advanced.

Next came a second PCR, run for about 6 to 12 cycles, which used a sample-barcoded 5' primer along with a J-beta primer mix. The template-switch adaptor, which had 12 random nucleotides, put a tag on each cDNA molecule. TCRdb itself ran the 5' RACE reads through MiXCR, one entry per CDR3 protein. The sample carries 550,000 to 650,000 distinct CDR3 sequences, about 30% recorded once. With regard to this clonotype: No antigen is known for it.

The sequencing sample was made of blood. The sequence came from a woman older than 75 in good health.

The CDR3 protein is CSARTGSNQPQHF. CDR3 nucleotides: TGCAGCGCCAGGACAGGTAGCAATCAGCCCCAGCATTTT. V is TRBV29-1 and J is TRBJ1-5; 7 bases map to TRBD1. The CDR3 spans 13 residues. Per germline, CDR1 SQVTM and CDR2 ANQGSEA. The ends lost 7 bases at V and 0 bases at J; junction bases unmatched: 3.